This TCR beta chain was recorded in a study of T cell responses to AZD1222 COVID-19 vaccine. The germline V gene has CDR1 SGHRS and CDR2 YFSETQ. V lost 2 bases and J 2 bases, leaving 8 bases between the germline ends. The CDR3 spans 13 residues. The protocol was immunoSEQ multiplex PCR, while the TCRdb copy is restricted to in-frame clones and leaves out a portion. Of some 140,000 clones detected, 90% appear once; the ten largest clones hold approximately 1.8%. The V gene is TRBV5-1, the J gene TRBJ2-7, with D unclear. The clonotype comes from an adult in good health. The starting material was peripheral blood, obtained on day 0 of AZD1222 vaccination. The CDR3: CASSFGKAYEQYF. The CDR3, as DNA: TGCGCCAGCAGCTTTGGGAAGGCCTACGAGCAGTACTTC.